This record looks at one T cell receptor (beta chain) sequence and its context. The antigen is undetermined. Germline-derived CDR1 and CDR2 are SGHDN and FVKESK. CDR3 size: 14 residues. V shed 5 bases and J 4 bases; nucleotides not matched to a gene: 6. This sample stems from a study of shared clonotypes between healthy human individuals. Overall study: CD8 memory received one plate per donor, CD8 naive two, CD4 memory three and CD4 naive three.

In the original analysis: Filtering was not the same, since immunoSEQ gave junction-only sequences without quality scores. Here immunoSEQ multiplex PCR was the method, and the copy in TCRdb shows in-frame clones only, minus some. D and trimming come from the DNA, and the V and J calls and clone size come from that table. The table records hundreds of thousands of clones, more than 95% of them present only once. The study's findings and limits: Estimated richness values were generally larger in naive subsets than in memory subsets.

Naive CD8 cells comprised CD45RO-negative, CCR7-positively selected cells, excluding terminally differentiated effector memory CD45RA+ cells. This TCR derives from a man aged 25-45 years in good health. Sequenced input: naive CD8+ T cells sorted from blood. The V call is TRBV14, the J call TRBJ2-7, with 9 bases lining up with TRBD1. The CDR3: CASSSTGGAYEQYF. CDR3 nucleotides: TGTGCCAGCAGCAGTACAGGGGGCGCATACGAGCAGTACTTC.